The TCR beta chain under discussion was sequenced for a study of T cells in Graves' hyperthyroidism and ophthalmopathy. The source material, RNA transcripts, was used to amplify TCR beta CDR3 regions. A first-round RT-PCR of the TCR CDR3 used the HTBI primer set. TCRdb re-analysed the multiplex PCR reads in MiXCR, keeping a single row per CDR3 protein. The sample consists of 360,000 or so distinct CDR3 sequences, 15% to 20% of them appearing once. This clonotype has ten or more counts. The target antigen is unknown. An end of the junction differs from the germline gene, which may be a read error. Points from the study as a whole: Most thyroid clonotypes expanded above 0.001 appeared in blood too.

The sequence was collected from a woman aged 18-35 years with Graves' hyperthyroidism. The source material was blood.

CDR3 bases: TGTGCCGGCAGCTTAGAGATGACATGGGACAGATTTCACTACGAGCAGTACTTC. Its translation: CAGSLEMTWDRFHYEQYF. J is TRBJ2-7 and V is TRBV11-2; 7 nucleotides line up with TRBD1. Germline V CDR1 and CDR2: SGHAT, FQNNGV. The CDR3 loop spans 18 amino acids.